This T cell receptor (beta chain) was obtained from a study of CD8 T cells in Susac syndrome. CDR3 size: 15 residues. The germline CDR1 and CDR2 sequences are LGHNA and YNFKEQ. Trimming left V 3 bases short and J 0 bases short, with 10 bases between. Random hexamers were used to reverse transcribe an amount of roughly 0.5 to 1 ug RNA. An immunoSEQ multiplex PCR amplified TCR beta CDR3 over 54 Vbeta and 13 Jbeta. From the immunoSEQ multiplex PCR reads, TCRdb called clonotypes with MiXCR, one entry per CDR3 protein. The sample records under 250,000 distinct CDR3 sequences, 93% being singletons. The chain combines TRBV4-2 with TRBJ2-3; D may be TRBD1 (6 bases). The sequence was obtained from a human donor with multiple sclerosis. The sample was CD4+ T cells from PBMCs. CDR3 region: CASSQEGQSTDTQYF. CDR3 DNA sequence: TGTGCCAGCAGCCAGGAAGGACAGAGCACAGATACGCAGTATTTT.